A single sample is the source of the 4 T cell receptor beta chains below, sequenced in a study of T cells in Graves' hyperthyroidism and ophthalmopathy. Using RNA transcripts as the source, TCR beta CDR3 regions were amplified. The HTBI set primed first-round TCR CDR3 RT-PCR. Via MiXCR, TCRdb re-called the multiplex PCR reads, giving one row per CDR3 protein. The sample contains about 52,000 distinct CDR3 sequences, approximately 52% of which appear only once. The sequenced material came from blood. These receptors were taken from a woman between 45 and 60 years old with Graves' ophthalmopathy.

The chain recombines TRBV2 with TRBJ1-2; maybe TRBD1 (5 bases). Germline V CDR1 and CDR2: SNHLY, FYNNEI. The CDR3 consists of 15 residues. With 2 bases removed from V and 7 bases from J, the gap between germline ends came to 17 bases. The CDR3 bases are TGTGCCAGCAGTGAACGGGGAGGGACGCAAGTTGGCTACACCTTC. Translation gives CASSERGGTQVGYTF.

The sample holds many counts of this clonotype. V and J are TRBV29-1 and TRBJ2-1; 8 bases line up with TRBD2. The germline CDR1 and CDR2 sequences are SQVTM and ANQGSEA. J was trimmed by 6 bases and V by 5 bases; bases with no gene match: 15. This CDR3 region has 16 residues. CDR3 nucleotide sequence: TGCAGCGTTAGTCGAACGGGAGGGCCCAATTTCAATGAGCAGTTCTTC. Its translation: CSVSRTGGPNFNEQFF.

This clonotype was seen many times. The chain combines TRBV7-2 with TRBJ2-3; D not certain. CDR1 SGHTA and CDR2 FQGNSA come from the germline V gene. The CDR3 has 13 residues. With 1 base removed from V and 4 bases from J, the gap between germline ends came to 6 bases. The CDR3 protein is CASSLVRSDTQYF. CDR3 DNA sequence: TGTGCCAGCAGCTTAGTCCGATCAGATACGCAGTATTTT. Full variable domain (remainder filled in from reference TRBV7-2 and TRBJ2-3): GAGVSQSPSNKVTEKGKDVELRCDPISGHTALYWYRQSLGQGLEFLIYFQGNSAPDKSGLPSDRFSAERTGGSVSTLTIQRTQQEDSAVYLCASSLVRSDTQYFGPGTRLTVL.

DNA of the CDR3: TGTGCCATCGGGCGGGATCCTAACTATGGCTACACCTTC. Amino acid sequence: CAIGRDPNYGYTF. This rearrangement joins TRBV10-3 to TRBJ1-2; D is undetermined. V shed 8 bases and J shed 0 bases, with 10 bases lying between them. CDR1 ENHRY and CDR2 SYGVKD come from the germline V gene. CDR3 size: 13 residues.